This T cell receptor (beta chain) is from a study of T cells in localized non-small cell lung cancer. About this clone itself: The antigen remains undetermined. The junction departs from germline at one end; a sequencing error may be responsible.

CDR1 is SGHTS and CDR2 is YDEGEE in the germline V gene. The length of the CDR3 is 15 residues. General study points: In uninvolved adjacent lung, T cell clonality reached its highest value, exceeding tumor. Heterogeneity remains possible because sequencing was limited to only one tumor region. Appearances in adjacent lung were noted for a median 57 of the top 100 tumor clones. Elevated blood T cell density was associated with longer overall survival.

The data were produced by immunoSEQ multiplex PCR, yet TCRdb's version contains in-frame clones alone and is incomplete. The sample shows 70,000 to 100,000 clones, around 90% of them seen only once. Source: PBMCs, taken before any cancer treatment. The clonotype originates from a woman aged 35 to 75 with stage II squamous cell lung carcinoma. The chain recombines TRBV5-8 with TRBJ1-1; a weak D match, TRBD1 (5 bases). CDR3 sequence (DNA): TGTGCCAGAAGCTCGACCGGGACCCTTGAGACTGAAGCTTTCTTT. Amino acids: CARSSTGTLETEAFF.